Listed below are T cell receptor beta chains from one sample, sequenced in a study of identical twins. TCRdb ran MiXCR on the 5' RACE reads and lists one entry per CDR3 protein. This sample has roughly 720,000 distinct CDR3 sequences; 15% to 20% occur once, and the top ten carry around 13%. This sample was also put to use in a study of T cells expressing NK-cell markers.

The sample taken for sequencing was PBMCs. Every receptor here comes from a woman under 30 in good health. Both conserved end residues are part of each CDR3. The D gene is left open where the match is weak. Clone size is shown for a subset of rows, as once, few, many or a class of expanded clone.

D gene: NA; V gene: TRBV12-5; clone size: NA; J gene: TRBJ2-5; CDR3 DNA: TGTGCTAGTGGTCCCTCGACAGGAGAAGAGACCCAGTACTTC; CDR3 protein: CASGPSTGEETQYF
D gene: NA; V gene: TRBV9; clone size: NA; J gene: TRBJ2-6; CDR3 DNA: TGTGCCAGCAGCGTACACGGGCTTTCGGCGGAACTCTCTGGGGCCAACGTCCTGACTTTC; CDR3 protein: CASSVHGLSAELSGANVLTF
D gene: NA; V gene: TRBV20-1; clone size: few; J gene: TRBJ1-2; CDR3 DNA: TGCAGTGCTTCCCTTAGGGGGGCCGGAGGGAGTGGCTACACCTTC; CDR3 protein: CSASLRGAGGSGYTF
D gene: NA; V gene: TRBV7-9; clone size: NA; J gene: TRBJ2-2; CDR3 DNA: TGTGCCAGCAGCACCCGGACCGCTCGAGCCACCGGGGAGCTGTTTTTT; CDR3 protein: CASSTRTARATGELFF
D gene: NA; V gene: TRBV29-1; clone size: NA; J gene: TRBJ2-7; CDR3 DNA: TGCAGCGTGCAACCGGGACACAGTAGCTACGAGCAGTACTTC; CDR3 protein: CSVQPGHSSYEQYF
D gene: NA; V gene: TRBV3-1; clone size: NA; J gene: TRBJ2-2; CDR3 DNA: TGTGCCAGCAGCCAATTTACCGGGGAGCTGTTTTTT; CDR3 protein: CASSQFTGELFF
D gene: NA; V gene: TRBV20-1; clone size: NA; J gene: TRBJ2-7; CDR3 DNA: TGCAGTGCCGCTCCGTCGGGGTACGAGCAGTACTTC; CDR3 protein: CSAAPSGYEQYF
D gene: TRBD2; V gene: TRBV12-3/TRBV12-4; clone size: few; J gene: TRBJ2-5; CDR3 DNA: TGTGCCAGCACCTCTAGCGGGGGGCAAGAGACCCAGTACTTC; CDR3 protein: CASTSSGGQETQYF
D gene: NA; V gene: TRBV2; clone size: once; J gene: TRBJ1-2; CDR3 DNA: TGTGCCAGCAGTGAAGTAGGGGTCGGTGGCTACACCTTC; CDR3 protein: CASSEVGVGGYTF
D gene: TRBD2; V gene: TRBV15; clone size: NA; J gene: TRBJ2-2; CDR3 DNA: TGTGCCACCAGCGGCCAAGCAGCGGGGACCGGGGAGCTGTTTTTT; CDR3 protein: CATSGQAAGTGELFF
D gene: NA; V gene: TRBV20-1; clone size: few; J gene: TRBJ1-5; CDR3 DNA: TGCAGTGCTACACGGCCCGGGGGGGAACAGCCCCAGCATTTT; CDR3 protein: CSATRPGGEQPQHF
D gene: TRBD2; V gene: TRBV30; clone size: NA; J gene: TRBJ2-3; CDR3 DNA: TGTGCCTGGAGTGCGAGCGGGAGGGCCCGGGATACGCAGTATTTT; CDR3 protein: CAWSASGRARDTQYF
D gene: NA; V gene: TRBV27; clone size: few; J gene: TRBJ2-7; CDR3 DNA: TGTGCCAGCAGCCCTACCAAGTACGAGCAGTACTTC; CDR3 protein: CASSPTKYEQYF
D gene: NA; V gene: TRBV12-3/TRBV12-4; clone size: NA; J gene: TRBJ1-4; CDR3 DNA: TGTGCCAGCAGTTTAGGTACAAAACTGTTTTTT; CDR3 protein: CASSLGTKLFF
D gene: NA; V gene: TRBV12-3/TRBV12-4; clone size: many; J gene: TRBJ2-7; CDR3 DNA: TGTGCCAGCAGAATGACTAGTGGCGAGCAGTACTTC; CDR3 protein: CASRMTSGEQYF
D gene: TRBD1; V gene: TRBV5-1; clone size: NA; J gene: TRBJ1-2; CDR3 DNA: TGCGCCAGCGGGGGCCAGGGGGAGTCCTCCGATGGCTACACCTTC; CDR3 protein: CASGGQGESSDGYTF
D gene: NA; V gene: TRBV10-3; clone size: many; J gene: TRBJ1-1; CDR3 DNA: TGTGCCATCAGTGAGTCGATTGCTGGCACTGAAGCTTTCTTT; CDR3 protein: CAISESIAGTEAFF